The clone carrying this T cell receptor beta chain has at least ten counts. No antigen is known for it. The missing CDR3 end, 3 residues past where the read stops, is filled in from the germline J gene. This sample includes further DNA sequences coding for the same CDR3. Diagnosis required reduced IgG, IgA and/or IgM with specific antibody deficiency. Patients and controls were mostly of Caucasian heritage. Assay: immunoSEQ multiplex PCR; the TCRdb copy retains only in-frame clones and omits some. The specimen gives over 25,000 clones without singletons; the ten biggest hold roughly 27%. The data are from a study of T cell clonality in common variable immunodeficiency. Study-wide results and caveats: Fewer deletions and N-nucleotide insertions were reportedly seen in common variable immunodeficiency TCR beta sequences. Authors noted CVID clonality's cause needs subpopulation repertoire sequencing. CVID subjects shared fewer TCRbeta clones than healthy controls did.

Germline values: CDR1 LNHDA, CDR2 SQIVND (reference sequence). The CDR3 runs to 14 residues. The V and J ends lost 5 bases and 7 bases, in that order; junction bases with no gene match: 8. The chain employs TRBV19 and TRBJ1-5; 7 bases are shared with TRBD1. The sequence derives from a human donor with common variable immunodeficiency. Specimen: peripheral blood mononuclear cells. The CDR3 bases that were read are TGTGCCAGTAGTGCCTACAGGGGTGGGCAGCCC. It translates to CASSAYRGGQP. The CDR3 reads in full as CASSAYRGGQPQHF.